Below, 29 T cell receptor beta chains from the same sample are listed, as sequenced in a study of T cell responses to AZD1222 COVID-19 vaccine. Sequencing was performed with immunoSEQ multiplex PCR; in TCRdb, only in-frame clones are kept and a portion is missing. The data contain about 150,000 clones, 90% of them singletons. Sequencing was performed on peripheral blood, taken 28 days after the second AZD1222 dose. Receptors were obtained from an adult who received the AZD1222 COVID-19 vaccine.

This clone was detected only a few times. The CDR3 DNA reads TGTGCCAGTATGAGACTAGCGGGAGGGTACAATGAGCAGTTCTTC. The encoded protein is CASMRLAGGYNEQFF. The chain links TRBV19 to TRBJ2-1, with 14 bases identical to TRBD2. The V gene's germline CDR1 is LNHDA and CDR2 SQIVND (reference sequence). The CDR3 is 15 residues long. Unmatched junction bases numbered 3, after V lost 7 bases and J lost 4 bases.

V is TRBV30 and J is TRBJ2-1; 8 nucleotides match TRBD2. V shed 3 bases and J 0 bases; nucleotides not matched to a gene: 7. CDR1 GTSNPN and CDR2 SVGIG come from the germline V gene (reference sequence). This CDR3 has 16 residues. CDR3 DNA: TGTGCCTGGAGCAAGGGACTAGTCAGCTCCTACAATGAGCAGTTCTTC. It codes for CAWSKGLVSSYNEQFF. Full variable domain (rest looked up from reference TRBV30 and TRBJ2-1): SQTIHQWPATLVQPVGSPLSLECTVEGTSNPNLYWYRQAAGRGLQLLFYSVGIGQISSEVPQNLSASRPQDRQFILSSKKLLLSDSGFYLCAWSKGLVSSYNEQFFGPGTRLTVL.

The DNA of the CDR3 is TGTGCCAGCAGTTTAGCTACAGGGCCTAGTGGCTACACCTTC. Residues: CASSLATGPSGYTF. This chain connects TRBV28 to TRBJ1-2; D perhaps matches TRBD1 (6 bases). V was trimmed by 2 bases and J by 7 bases, leaving 14 bases between them. Germline V lookup: CDR1 MDHEN, CDR2 SYDVKM. The CDR3 runs 14 residues.

The genes are TRBV6-1 and TRBJ2-7; 9 positions match TRBD1. The CDR3 contains 15 residues. V shed 0 bases and J 0 bases; nucleotides not matched to a gene: 0. Germline loops: CDR1 MNHNS, CDR2 SASEGT. The CDR3 nucleotides read TGTGCCAGCAGTGAAGCGACAGGGGGCTCCTACGAGCAGTACTTC. Translated, it gives CASSEATGGSYEQYF.

CDR3 loop: CASSQTGYNEQFF. The CDR3 DNA reads as TGCGCCAGCAGCCAAACTGGCTACAATGAGCAGTTCTTC. The gene calls are TRBV4-1 and TRBJ2-1, with D unresolved. The germline V and J ends were trimmed by 2 bases and 3 bases, with 5 bases remaining between them. Germline V gene data show CDR1 as MGHRA and CDR2 as YSYEKL. There are 13 residues in the CDR3.

V and J are TRBV18 and TRBJ1-5; 8 bases are a match to TRBD1. This CDR3 has 15 amino acids. Trimming removed 3 bases from V and 1 base from J; junction bases left unmatched: 2. Germline V gives CDR1 KGHSH, CDR2 LQKENI. This CDR3 is CASSPDRVSNQPQHF. The CDR3, as DNA: TGTGCCAGCTCACCGGACAGGGTAAGCAATCAGCCCCAGCATTTT.

V and J are TRBV4-1 and TRBJ2-7; D call uncertain. CDR3 length equals 14 residues. With 4 bases removed from V and 5 bases from J, the gap between germline ends came to 15 bases. CDR1 is MGHRA, CDR2 YSYEKL, per germline. The CDR3 DNA follows: TGCGCCAGCAGCCCCCCCTCCATGATCCACGAGCAGTACTTC. Translation: CASSPPSMIHEQYF.

The CDR3 spells CASRRTWGTGNTIYF. The CDR3 bases are TGTGCCAGCAGACGTACTTGGGGAACTGGAAACACCATATATTTT. This chain links TRBV6-5 with TRBJ1-3; no clear D gene. Trimming took off 6 bases at V and 2 bases at J, with 14 bases between the two ends. This CDR3 comprises 15 residues. Germline-derived CDR1 and CDR2 are MNHEY and SVGAGI.

This clone has only one observation. J is TRBJ1-2 and V is TRBV6-2 or TRBV6-3, with 7 positions matching TRBD1. CDR1 MNHEY and CDR2 SVGEGT come from the germline V gene. The CDR3 extends over 13 amino acids. The ends lost 6 bases at V and 4 bases at J; junction bases unmatched: 5. CDR3 in DNA: TGTGCCAGCAGCCCCGGGACAGTCTATGGCTACACCTTC. Its translation is CASSPGTVYGYTF.

The chain employs TRBV7-2 and TRBJ2-3, with TRBD1 matching 7 bases. Germline-derived CDR1 and CDR2 are SGHTA and FQGNSA. The CDR3 covers 16 residues. Trimming at V came to 5 bases and at J to 2 bases, leaving 10 bases not matched to a gene. The CDR3 spells CASSRYGQVPTDTQYF. CDR3 sequence (DNA): TGTGCCAGCAGCCGCTACGGACAGGTGCCCACAGATACGCAGTATTTT.

The rearrangement uses TRBV6-5 and TRBJ2-7; TRBD2 agrees at 7 bases. This CDR3 is 14 amino acids long. The germline V gene has CDR1 MNHEY and CDR2 SVGAGI. J lost 0 bases, V lost 6 bases, and 5 bases had no gene match. The CDR3 region has the DNA TGTGCCAGCAGGCGGAGCGGGGACTCCTACGAGCAGTACTTC. It translates to CASRRSGDSYEQYF.

This clone was seen only once. The rearrangement joins TRBV14 to TRBJ2-1; 8 nucleotides line up with TRBD1. The germline gives CDR1 SGHDN, CDR2 FVKESK. CDR3 length: 16 residues. V lost 2 bases and J lost 4; bases outside the gene matches: 7. CDR3 DNA sequence: TGTGCCAGCAGCCAAAAAGGACAGGGCCTATACAATGAGCAGTTCTTC. It codes for CASSQKGQGLYNEQFF.

The genes are TRBV7-8 and TRBJ2-3; the D gene is possibly TRBD2 (5 bases). Germline assignment: CDR1 SGHVS and CDR2 FQNEAQ. CDR3 size: 13 residues. V was pared by 1 base and J by 5 bases, with 7 bases between. The CDR3 bases are TGTGCCAGCAGCTTAGACGGGGAAGATACGCAGTATTTT. This codes for CASSLDGEDTQYF.

The chain joins TRBV4-1 to TRBJ2-7; TRBD2 agrees at 14 bases. The CDR3 consists of 19 residues. Germline values: CDR1 MGHRA, CDR2 YSYEKL. Unmatched junction bases numbered 16, after V lost 6 bases and J lost 3 bases. The CDR3, as DNA: TGCGCCAGCAGTCCTCGTTTAGCGACTAGCGGGAGGGCCGACTACGAGCAGTACTTC. The encoded protein is CASSPRLATSGRADYEQYF.

The chain recombines TRBV19 with TRBJ1-5; maybe TRBD1 (6 bases). Trimming shortened V by 5 bases and J by 3 bases, and 17 bases separated the two germline ends. Germline V gives CDR1 LNHDA, CDR2 SQIVND (reference sequence). The CDR3 loop spans 16 amino acids. The CDR3 DNA reads TGTGCCAGTAGTCCTAGGACAGTCCGCCCCAATCAGCCCCAGCATTTT. Its protein is CASSPRTVRPNQPQHF.

V gene TRBV10-2 combines with J gene TRBJ2-3; TRBD2 agrees at 13 bases. V was clipped by 6 bases and J by 2 bases; unmatched bases: 8. Germline V gene lookup returns CDR1 WSHSY and CDR2 SAAADI. This CDR3 comprises 17 residues. CDR3 in amino acids: CASRQLAGGPSTDTQYF. The CDR3 bases are TGCGCCAGCAGACAACTAGCGGGAGGGCCCTCCACAGATACGCAGTATTTT.

V and J are TRBV19 and TRBJ1-5; the D is unclear. The CDR3 runs to 15 residues. Germline V gives CDR1 LNHDA, CDR2 SQIVND (reference sequence). V was pared by 4 bases and J by 2 bases, with 12 bases between. In DNA form, the CDR3 reads TGTGCCAGTAGTAGACTTCCCGACGGCAATCAGCCCCAGCATTTT. Translating gives CASSRLPDGNQPQHF.

This clone was recorded a few times. V usage is TRBV18 and J usage is TRBJ2-3, with TRBD2 identical over 8 bases. J gave up 0 bases and V 3 bases, and 8 bases lay outside the gene matches. The germline V gene encodes CDR1 KGHSH and CDR2 LQKENI. The CDR3 runs to 17 residues. The chain's CDR3 is CASSPMIAGTSTDTQYF. Written as DNA, the CDR3 is TGTGCCAGCTCACCGATGATAGCGGGAACTAGCACAGATACGCAGTATTTT.

V is TRBV4-1 and J is TRBJ2-7; no reliable D call. This CDR3 comprises 14 residues. Germline CDR1 is MGHRA and CDR2 is YSYEKL. V was clipped by 0 bases and J by 6 bases, with 12 bases between them. CDR3 DNA sequence: TGCGCCAGCAGCCAAGATTGGGGAATGGTCGAGCAGTACTTC. Protein product: CASSQDWGMVEQYF.

The chain recombines TRBV7-8 with TRBJ1-2; D is unresolved. CDR3 length: 14 amino acids. The V and J ends lost 2 bases and 1 base respectively, with 8 bases between them. CDR1 is SGHVS, CDR2 FQNEAQ, per germline. CDR3 amino acids: CASSLQGNNYGYTF. Written as DNA, the CDR3 is TGTGCCAGCAGCTTACAAGGGAATAACTATGGCTACACCTTC.

The gene calls are TRBV3-1 (or the pseudogene TRBV3-2) and TRBJ1-1; D remains unclear. V was clipped by 1 base and J by 8 bases, with 11 bases between them. The germline V gene has CDR1 LGHDT and CDR2 YNNKEL (reference sequence). The CDR3 spans 13 residues. DNA of the CDR3: TGTGCCAGCAGCCAAGGGAGCCCCGGAGAAGCTTTCTTT. Protein sequence: CASSQGSPGEAFF.

This sequence joins TRBV5-1 and TRBJ2-5, with 13 bases that match TRBD2. This CDR3 contains 17 residues. The V gene end was trimmed by 3 bases and the J gene end by 5 bases; junction bases not matched to a gene: 10. CDR1 is SGHRS, CDR2 YFSETQ, per germline. CDR3 region: CASSSPLAGGSRETQYF. The CDR3 bases are TGCGCCAGCAGCTCACCACTAGCGGGAGGGTCCAGGGAGACCCAGTACTTC.

CDR3 nucleotides: TGTGCCAGCAGCAAACAGGGGGTTGGTACCGGGGAGCTGTTTTTT. This codes for CASSKQGVGTGELFF. This chain connects TRBV7-7 to TRBJ2-2; 8 bases align to TRBD1. Trimming at V came to 5 bases and at J to 5 bases, leaving 7 bases not matched to a gene. Germline CDR1 is SSHAT and CDR2 is FNYEAQ (reference sequence). The CDR3 contains 15 residues.

The rearrangement links TRBV7-9 to TRBJ1-2; D uncertain. Germline CDR1 and CDR2: SEHNR and FQNEAQ (reference sequence). V gave up 2 bases and J gave up 3 bases, with 7 bases separating them. The CDR3 runs to 13 residues. CDR3 DNA: TGTGCCAGCAGCTTACCAGTTTACTATGGCTACACCTTC. This gives the protein CASSLPVYYGYTF.

This chain connects TRBV5-1 to TRBJ1-2; D gene ambiguous. Trimming took 3 bases from V and 2 from J, leaving 17 bases between them. CDR1 and CDR2 from the germline V gene are SGHRS and YFSETQ. The CDR3 runs 16 residues. The DNA for the CDR3 is TGCGCCAGCAGCTGGGTACAATCCGGGCTCAACTATGGCTACACCTTC. As protein: CASSWVQSGLNYGYTF.

Notes on this clone: One end of the junction varies from germline; a read error may be responsible. This chain connects TRBV6-1 to TRBJ1-5, with D perhaps TRBD1 (6 bases). Germline CDR1 and CDR2: MNHNS and SASEGT. CDR3 length: 16 amino acids. CDR3 DNA: TGTGCCAGCAGTGCGGGAACCGGGACACTCAATAAGCCCCAGCATTTT. Its protein product is CASSAGTGTLNKPQHF.

The rearrangement links TRBV6-5 to TRBJ1-6; D not certain. Trimming pared 7 bases from V and 9 bases from J, leaving 10 bases between. The V gene's germline CDR1 is MNHEY and CDR2 SVGAGI. This CDR3 has 12 amino acids. In DNA form, the CDR3 reads TGTGCCAGCAAAATCCCTAGTTCACCCCTCCACTTT. Amino acid sequence: CASKIPSSPLHF.

This rearrangement joins TRBV6-6 to TRBJ1-1, with D perhaps matching TRBD1 (5 bases). This CDR3 spans 13 amino acids. Germline-derived CDR1 and CDR2 are MNHNY and SVGAGI (reference sequence). Trimming pared 6 bases from V and 4 bases from J, leaving 12 bases between. The CDR3 nucleotides are TGTGCCAGCAGAACCCAGGGTTTCACTGAAGCTTTCTTT. Protein: CASRTQGFTEAFF.

The chain joins TRBV10-3 to TRBJ2-2; D is perhaps TRBD2 (7 bases). The ends were cut back, 3 bases at V and 2 bases at J, with 16 bases in the middle. CDR1 is ENHRY, CDR2 SYGVKD, per germline. The CDR3 covers 17 residues. The CDR3 nucleotides read TGTGCCATCAGTGATGGGGGGGCCACGGTTAACACCGGGGAGCTGTTTTTT. Translated: CAISDGGATVNTGELFF.